This TCR beta chain was retrieved from a study of tumour-infiltrating T cells in Burkitt lymphoma. In the study overall: Productive clonality predicted overall and progression-free survival.

The CDR3 is made up of 15 amino acids. The trim removed 2 bases at V and 3 bases at J, leaving 3 bases unmatched. Germline V gene sequence: CDR1 MNHEY, CDR2 SVGAGI. Data came from immunoSEQ multiplex PCR; TCRdb stores just in-frame clones and leaves some out. In the table there are 12,000 to 15,000 clones, 30% of which are singletons. The source is a human donor with diffuse large B-cell lymphoma. Sample: tumor tissue. The V gene is TRBV6-5, the J gene TRBJ1-3; 8 bases agree with TRBD1. The CDR3 reads CASSYGTGYGNTIYF. CDR3 nucleotides: TGTGCCAGCAGTTACGGGACAGGTTATGGAAACACCATATATTTT.